This is a list of T cell receptor beta chains from one sample in a study of a mutant IDH1 vaccine in newly diagnosed glioma. No antigens are known for them. Some clones are missing from TCRdb's copy, which holds only in-frame ones; the method was immunoSEQ multiplex PCR. Among some 26,000 clones listed, about four fifths were seen once. The sample was PBMCs, taken from a glioma patient whose treatment included an IDH1 peptide vaccine. The origin of the receptors is a woman aged 25 to 39 with glioma. The CDR3 runs from the conserved cysteine through the conserved F or W.

V: TRBV9; CDR3: CASSVVVTDTQYF
V: TRBV5-5; CDR3: CASSLGLGEKLFF
V: TRBV18; CDR3: CACKQGMNTEAFF
V: TRBV10-3; CDR3: CAIRGTGDTEAFF
V: TRBV5-4; CDR3: CASSLTGGYNSPLHF
V: TRBV6-5; CDR3: CASSTGGARIYEQYF
V: TRBV5-1; CDR3: CASSLTTYEQYF
V: TRBV7-2; CDR3: CASSRQGSDTEAFF
V: TRBV6-1; CDR3: CASSSTGTGPAPLHF
V: TRBV10-3; CDR3: CAISEWRTEETQYF
V: TRBV9; CDR3: CASSVVGDKQYF
V: TRBV11-1; CDR3: CASSSPDRAQGYTF
V: TRBV7-9; CDR3: CAFRPQGEAFF
V: TRBV7-2; CDR3: CASSPPVRTTEAFF
V: TRBV7-3; CDR3: CASSLTAAGETQYF
V: TRBV25-1; CDR3: CATTGAGAGRGTEAFF
V: TRBV4-3; CDR3: CASSITGQNTEAFF
V: TRBV29-1; CDR3: CSVDGNEQFF
V: TRBV27; CDR3: CASRHLSSYEQYF
V: TRBV27; CDR3: CASSPGTGAGTYGYTF
V: TRBV6-5; CDR3: CASSLQGYEQYF
V: TRBV11-2; CDR3: CASSLFHEQYF
V: TRBV5-1; CDR3: CASSRDRENIQYF
V: TRBV29-1; CDR3: CSVEVLGTSYEQYF
V: TRBV2; CDR3: CASSLQGLNTEAFF
V: TRBV29-1; CDR3: CSVEEKGHSRGNTIYF
V: TRBV9; CDR3: CASSVVGDNYGYTF
V: TRBV6-5; CDR3: CASATFGGGEKLFF
V: TRBV6-5; CDR3: CASSYRLKAFF
V: TRBV9; CDR3: CASSTRTGRGQAFF
V: TRBV9; CDR3: CASSPGTGGGETQYF